The rows below give T cell receptor beta chains drawn from one sample of a study of OX40 agonist ivuxolimab in advanced cancers. The table came from immunoSEQ multiplex PCR; TCRdb's copy has only in-frame clones and leaves some out. The sample comprises more than 90,000 clones, approximately 84% of which are singletons, and around 5.5% rests with the top ten. Specimen: CD4+ or CD8+ T cells sorted from blood, collected in a trial of the OX40 agonist ivuxolimab. The receptors stem from an adult with an advanced solid tumor such as melanoma, head and neck, liver or kidney cancer. CDR3s include the opening cysteine and the closing phenylalanine or tryptophan. The D gene is left open where the match is weak. A clone size is listed for some rows: how often the clone was seen (once, few, many), or a class if it is expanded.

v_gene: TRBV5-6
abundance: -
j_gene: TRBJ2-7
len: 12
d_gene: -
CDR3nt: TGTGCCAGCAGCTATTGGACCTACGAGCAGTACTTC
CDR3aa: CASSYWTYEQYF

v_gene: TRBV19
abundance: -
j_gene: TRBJ2-1
len: 11
d_gene: -
CDR3nt: TGTGCCAGTAGTAACTACAATGAGCAGTTCTTC
CDR3aa: CASSNYNEQFF

v_gene: TRBV27
abundance: -
j_gene: TRBJ1-4
len: 16
d_gene: TRBD1
CDR3nt: TGTGCCAGCAGCACCTCCGGGACAGGGTCGACGGAAAAACTGTTTTTT
CDR3aa: CASSTSGTGSTEKLFF

v_gene: TRBV25-1
abundance: -
j_gene: TRBJ2-5
len: 14
d_gene: -
CDR3nt: TGTGCCAGCAGCCCCGGGGGGCTTCAAGAGACCCAGTACTTC
CDR3aa: CASSPGGLQETQYF

v_gene: TRBV5-1
abundance: -
j_gene: TRBJ1-5
len: 18
d_gene: -
CDR3nt: TGCGCCAGCATCCCTAGCTTGGCTAGGGAAGGGCTCAATCAGCCCCAGCATTTT
CDR3aa: CASIPSLAREGLNQPQHF

v_gene: TRBV7-8
abundance: -
j_gene: TRBJ1-2
len: 16
d_gene: -
CDR3nt: TGTGCCAGCAGCTTCCTTCCCCCTCCAACTAACTATGGCTACACCTTC
CDR3aa: CASSFLPPPTNYGYTF

v_gene: TRBV5-4
abundance: few
j_gene: TRBJ2-1
len: 20
d_gene: TRBD2
CDR3nt: TGTGCCAGCAGCTTGGGTGGACTAGCGGGAGGCTTGCAACCTCGCAATGAGCAGTTCTTC
CDR3aa: CASSLGGLAGGLQPRNEQFF

v_gene: TRBV30
abundance: once
j_gene: TRBJ1-4
len: 16
d_gene: -
CDR3nt: TGTGCCTGGAGTGTACCGGTGGAGGGGACTAATGAAAAACTGTTTTTT
CDR3aa: CAWSVPVEGTNEKLFF

v_gene: TRBV6-1
abundance: -
j_gene: TRBJ2-2
len: 23
d_gene: TRBD2
CDR3nt: TGTGCCAGCAGTGAAGCGCTCCTGGGAGGGGCGACTAGCGGGGGGCTACACACCGGGGAGCTGTTTTTT
CDR3aa: CASSEALLGGATSGGLHTGELFF

v_gene: TRBV5-3
abundance: -
j_gene: TRBJ1-6
len: 17
d_gene: -
CDR3nt: TGTGCCAGAAGCCCCTGGGGGGGGCGCACCTATAATTCACCCCTCCACTTT
CDR3aa: CARSPWGGRTYNSPLHF

v_gene: TRBV11-1
abundance: -
j_gene: TRBJ2-7
len: 14
d_gene: -
CDR3nt: TGTGCCAGCAGCTTAGCGTTCAGGGCTAGGGAGCAGTACTTC
CDR3aa: CASSLAFRAREQYF

v_gene: TRBV19
abundance: -
j_gene: TRBJ2-2
len: 14
d_gene: -
CDR3nt: TGTGCCAGTAGGCGGCAGGGGAACACCGGGGAGCTGTTTTTT
CDR3aa: CASRRQGNTGELFF

v_gene: TRBV7-2
abundance: -
j_gene: TRBJ2-2
len: 16
d_gene: TRBD2
CDR3nt: TGTGCCAGCAGCTTAGTTAGCGGGAGGGCTGTCGGGGAGCTGTTTTTT
CDR3aa: CASSLVSGRAVGELFF

v_gene: TRBV15
abundance: once
j_gene: TRBJ2-5
len: 15
d_gene: TRBD1
CDR3nt: TGTGCCACCAGCAAAGGGGACAGGGGCCAAGAGACCCAGTACTTC
CDR3aa: CATSKGDRGQETQYF

v_gene: TRBV6-5
abundance: -
j_gene: TRBJ2-5
len: 15
d_gene: TRBD2
CDR3nt: TGTGCCAGCAGCACGACTAGCGGGAGAGCAGAGACCCAGTACTTC
CDR3aa: CASSTTSGRAETQYF

v_gene: TRBV5-1
abundance: -
j_gene: TRBJ1-5
len: 15
d_gene: -
CDR3nt: TGCGCCAGCAGCTTGTCCGGGGGCTACGGTCAGCCCCAGCATTTT
CDR3aa: CASSLSGGYGQPQHF

v_gene: TRBV7-2
abundance: few
j_gene: TRBJ1-2
len: 12
d_gene: -
CDR3nt: TGTGCCAGCAGCTTAACGTCAGGATACTACACCTTC
CDR3aa: CASSLTSGYYTF

v_gene: TRBV7-2
abundance: once
j_gene: TRBJ2-1
len: 13
d_gene: -
CDR3nt: TGTGCCAGCAGCTTAGTTCGGGGGAATGAGCAGTTCTTC
CDR3aa: CASSLVRGNEQFF

v_gene: TRBV9
abundance: -
j_gene: TRBJ2-1
len: 16
d_gene: TRBD2
CDR3nt: TGTGCCAGCAGCCCCTGGATAACTAGCGGGAGAGATGAGCAGTTCTTC
CDR3aa: CASSPWITSGRDEQFF

v_gene: TRBV15
abundance: -
j_gene: TRBJ1-1
len: 13
d_gene: TRBD1
CDR3nt: TGTGCCACCAGCAGAGCCCAGGGGGCTGAAGCTTTCTTT
CDR3aa: CATSRAQGAEAFF

v_gene: TRBV7-2
abundance: few
j_gene: TRBJ1-2
len: 12
d_gene: -
CDR3nt: TGTGCCAGCAGCTTGGATCGGGCTGGCTACACCTTC
CDR3aa: CASSLDRAGYTF

v_gene: TRBV29-1
abundance: -
j_gene: TRBJ2-1
len: 16
d_gene: TRBD2
CDR3nt: TGCAGCGGTAGCGGGAGGGGGGGAAGCTCCTACAATGAGCAGTTCTTC
CDR3aa: CSGSGRGGSSYNEQFF

v_gene: TRBV9
abundance: -
j_gene: TRBJ1-4
len: 15
d_gene: -
CDR3nt: TGTGCCAGCAGCGCCCGGACTCAATACGGGGAAAAACTGTTTTTT
CDR3aa: CASSARTQYGEKLFF

v_gene: TRBV7-2
abundance: -
j_gene: TRBJ1-2
len: 14
d_gene: -
CDR3nt: TGTGCCAGCAGCCCCGCGCCAGGGGACTATGGCTACACCTTC
CDR3aa: CASSPAPGDYGYTF

v_gene: TRBV19
abundance: -
j_gene: TRBJ2-1
len: 15
d_gene: TRBD2
CDR3nt: TGTGCCAGTAGTATTAGCGGGGGACAAAACAATGAGCAGTTCTTC
CDR3aa: CASSISGGQNNEQFF

v_gene: TRBV5-1
abundance: -
j_gene: TRBJ1-2
len: 15
d_gene: -
CDR3nt: TGCGCCAGCAGCTACAGAGACGGGGGGCGGGATGGCTACACCTTC
CDR3aa: CASSYRDGGRDGYTF

v_gene: TRBV7-8
abundance: -
j_gene: TRBJ2-7
len: 17
d_gene: -
CDR3nt: TGTGCCAGCAGCTTAGCACAAACTGTAGGGTGGTTGAACGAGCAGTACTTC
CDR3aa: CASSLAQTVGWLNEQYF

v_gene: TRBV15
abundance: -
j_gene: TRBJ2-1
len: 13
d_gene: -
CDR3nt: TGTGCCACCAGCAGAGATCAAGGGATTGAGCAGTTCTTC
CDR3aa: CATSRDQGIEQFF

v_gene: TRBV5-4
abundance: once
j_gene: TRBJ1-1
len: 14
d_gene: -
CDR3nt: TGTGCCAGCAGCTCGGCCCGGAGGAACACTGAAGCTTTCTTT
CDR3aa: CASSSARRNTEAFF

v_gene: TRBV2
abundance: -
j_gene: TRBJ2-7
len: 13
d_gene: -
CDR3nt: TGTGCCAGCACCGAGGCTACAGCCTACGAGCAGTACTTC
CDR3aa: CASTEATAYEQYF

v_gene: TRBV5-5
abundance: -
j_gene: TRBJ1-5
len: 12
d_gene: -
CDR3nt: TGTGCCAGCAGCCCTGTCCATCAGCCCCAGCATTTT
CDR3aa: CASSPVHQPQHF

v_gene: TRBV5-6
abundance: -
j_gene: TRBJ1-3
len: 15
d_gene: -
CDR3nt: TGTGCCAGCAGCTTGGGGGGCTTAGGAGGAAACACCATATATTTT
CDR3aa: CASSLGGLGGNTIYF

v_gene: TRBV7-2
abundance: -
j_gene: TRBJ2-1
len: 15
d_gene: TRBD2
CDR3nt: TGTGCCAGCAGCTCGAGACTAGCGGCGAGGGATGAGCAGTTCTTC
CDR3aa: CASSSRLAARDEQFF

v_gene: TRBV25-1
abundance: few
j_gene: TRBJ2-3
len: 16
d_gene: -
CDR3nt: TGTGCCAGCACCCGAAGTGGGAGGGGGCCGGGAGATACGCAGTATTTT
CDR3aa: CASTRSGRGPGDTQYF

v_gene: TRBV5-4
abundance: -
j_gene: TRBJ2-2
len: 15
d_gene: TRBD1
CDR3nt: TGTGCCAGCAGCTTGGTGGACAGGCCGACCGGGGAGCTGTTTTTT
CDR3aa: CASSLVDRPTGELFF

v_gene: TRBV5-1
abundance: -
j_gene: TRBJ1-2
len: 13
d_gene: -
CDR3nt: TGCGCCAGCAGCCCTAACGGCGGACGGGCGCCGACCTTC
CDR3aa: CASSPNGGRAPTF